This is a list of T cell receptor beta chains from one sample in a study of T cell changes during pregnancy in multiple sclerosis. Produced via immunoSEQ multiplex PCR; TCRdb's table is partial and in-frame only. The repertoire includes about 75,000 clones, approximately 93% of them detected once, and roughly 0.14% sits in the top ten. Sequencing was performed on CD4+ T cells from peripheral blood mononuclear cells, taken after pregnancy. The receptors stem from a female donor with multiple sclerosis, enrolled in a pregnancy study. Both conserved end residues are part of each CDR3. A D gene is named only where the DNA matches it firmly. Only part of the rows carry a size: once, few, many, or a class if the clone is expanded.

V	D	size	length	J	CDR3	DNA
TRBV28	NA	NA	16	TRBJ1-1	CASSSVGWTLNTEAFF	TGTGCCAGCAGTTCAGTGGGGTGGACTTTGAACACTGAAGCTTTCTTT
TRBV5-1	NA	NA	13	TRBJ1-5	CASSLERDQPQHF	TGCGCCAGCAGCTTGGAAAGAGATCAGCCCCAGCATTTT
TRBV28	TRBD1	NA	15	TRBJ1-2	CASSYSRGHGYGYTF	TGTGCCAGCAGTTACTCTAGGGGGCACGGCTATGGCTACACCTTC
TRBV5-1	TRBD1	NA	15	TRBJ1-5	CASSLDTGGGQPQHF	TGCGCCAGCAGCTTGGATACAGGGGGCGGTCAGCCCCAGCATTTT
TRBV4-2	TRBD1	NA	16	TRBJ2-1	CASSPKGAGGSFEQFF	TGTGCCAGCAGCCCCAAGGGGGCAGGGGGCTCATTTGAGCAGTTCTTC
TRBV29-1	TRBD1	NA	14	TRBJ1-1	CSLQTGGMNTEAFF	TGCAGCCTACAGACAGGGGGAATGAACACTGAAGCTTTCTTT
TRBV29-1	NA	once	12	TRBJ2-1	CSVTFSYNEQFF	TGCAGCGTTACATTCTCCTACAATGAGCAGTTCTTC
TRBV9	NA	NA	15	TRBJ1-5	CASSVGGGDNQPQHF	TGTGCCAGCAGCGTAGGAGGGGGTGACAATCAGCCCCAGCATTTT
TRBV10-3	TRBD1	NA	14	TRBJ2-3	CAIAQGASTDTQYF	TGTGCCATCGCGCAGGGGGCCAGCACAGATACGCAGTATTTT
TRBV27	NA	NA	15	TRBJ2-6	CASGWSGAGANVLTF	TGTGCCAGCGGGTGGTCAGGGGCTGGGGCCAACGTCCTGACTTTC
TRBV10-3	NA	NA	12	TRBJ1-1	CAISVMNTEAFF	TGTGCCATCAGTGTTATGAACACTGAAGCTTTCTTT
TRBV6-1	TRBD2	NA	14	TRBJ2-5	CASNWGGDQETQYF	TGTGCCAGCAACTGGGGGGGGGACCAAGAGACCCAGTACTTC
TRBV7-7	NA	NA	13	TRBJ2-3	CASSLGRLDTQYF	TGTGCTAGCAGCTTAGGCAGGCTAGATACGCAGTATTTT
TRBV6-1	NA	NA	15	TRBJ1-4	CASSALGGTNEKLFF	TGTGCCAGCAGTGCCCTGGGGGGAACTAATGAAAAACTGTTTTTT
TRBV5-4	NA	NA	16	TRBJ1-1	CASSRGEARVNTEAFF	TGTGCCAGCAGCCGGGGGGAGGCGAGGGTGAACACTGAAGCTTTCTTT
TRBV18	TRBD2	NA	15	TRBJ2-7	CASSPRGTSLQEQYF	TGTGCCAGCTCACCCCGTGGGACTAGCTTGCAAGAGCAGTACTTC
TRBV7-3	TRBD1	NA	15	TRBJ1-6	CASSSGQGRNSPLHF	TGTGCCAGCAGCTCCGGACAGGGGCGGAATTCACCCCTCCACTTT
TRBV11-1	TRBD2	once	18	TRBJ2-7	CASSSVGGLAGTHYEQYF	TGTGCCAGCAGCTCCGTGGGGGGACTAGCGGGGACCCACTACGAGCAGTACTTC
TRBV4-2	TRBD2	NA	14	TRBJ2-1	CASSQGAGGNEQFF	TGTGCCAGCAGCCAAGGGGCGGGAGGCAATGAGCAGTTCTTC
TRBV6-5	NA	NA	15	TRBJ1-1	CASSPGQFMNTEAFF	TGTGCCAGCAGTCCCGGACAGTTCATGAACACTGAAGCTTTCTTT
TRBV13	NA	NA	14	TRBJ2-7	CANSLGHLYYEQYF	TGTGCCAACAGCTTAGGGCACTTATACTACGAGCAGTACTTC
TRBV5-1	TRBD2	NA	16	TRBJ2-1	CASSFSRREGLREQFF	TGCGCCAGCAGCTTTTCCAGGCGGGAGGGCCTGAGGGAGCAGTTCTTC
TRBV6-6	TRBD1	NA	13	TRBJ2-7	CASQTGGSYEQYF	TGTGCCTCACAGACAGGGGGCTCCTACGAGCAGTACTTC
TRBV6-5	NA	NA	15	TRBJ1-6	CASSSPASSGSPLHF	TGTGCCAGCAGTTCCCCGGCGTCCAGCGGTTCACCCCTCCACTTT
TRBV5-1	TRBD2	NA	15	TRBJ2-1	CASTLAGLPYNEQFF	TGCGCCAGCACTCTCGCGGGACTACCCTACAATGAGCAGTTCTTC
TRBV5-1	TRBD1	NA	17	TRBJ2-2	CASSLYRGHANTGELFF	TGCGCCAGCAGCTTGTACAGGGGGCACGCGAACACCGGGGAGCTGTTTTTT
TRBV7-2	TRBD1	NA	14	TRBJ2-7	CASSLAGTAYEQYF	TGTGCCAGCAGCTTAGCCGGGACAGCTTACGAGCAGTACTTC
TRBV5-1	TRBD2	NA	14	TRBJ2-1	CASSLAGGPGEQFF	TGCGCCAGCAGCTTAGCGGGAGGGCCCGGTGAGCAGTTCTTC
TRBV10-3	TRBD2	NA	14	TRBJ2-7	CAIILPSGSYEQYF	TGTGCCATCATTCTTCCCAGCGGGAGTTACGAGCAGTACTTC
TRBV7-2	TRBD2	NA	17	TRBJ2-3	CASSLDLAGAGTDTQYF	TGTGCCAGCAGCTTAGATCTAGCGGGAGCAGGCACAGATACGCAGTATTTT
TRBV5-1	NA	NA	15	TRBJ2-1	CASSPAASSYNEQFF	TGCGCCAGCAGCCCTGCAGCGAGCTCCTACAATGAGCAGTTCTTC
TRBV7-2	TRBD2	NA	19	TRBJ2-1	CATSPSGLAGGRRYNEQFF	TGTGCCACCTCTCCGTCCGGACTAGCGGGAGGGCGGCGTTACAATGAGCAGTTCTTC
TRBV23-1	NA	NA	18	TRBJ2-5	CASRQKPCGAGSEETQYF	TGCGCCAGCAGGCAGAAGCCTTGCGGGGCAGGGAGTGAAGAGACCCAGTACTTC
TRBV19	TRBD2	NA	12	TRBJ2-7	CASSTPGGEQYF	TGTGCCAGTAGTACCCCGGGGGGCGAGCAGTACTTC
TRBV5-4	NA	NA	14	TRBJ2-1	CASSLWGAYNEQFF	TGTGCCAGCAGCTTGTGGGGGGCCTACAATGAGCAGTTCTTC
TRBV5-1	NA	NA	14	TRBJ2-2	CASGDSFRTGELFF	TGCGCCAGCGGCGACTCCTTCCGAACCGGGGAGCTGTTTTTT
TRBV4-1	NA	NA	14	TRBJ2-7	CASSQSSSSYEQYF	TGCGCCAGCAGCCAAAGCTCGAGTTCCTACGAGCAGTACTTC
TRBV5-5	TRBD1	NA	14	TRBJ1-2	CASSPRQGLYGYTF	TGTGCCAGCAGCCCTAGACAGGGACTTTATGGCTACACCTTC
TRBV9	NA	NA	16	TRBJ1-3	CASSATGSISGNTIYF	TGTGCCAGCAGTGCGACAGGTTCGATCTCTGGAAACACCATATATTTT
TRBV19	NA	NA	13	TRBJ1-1	CASTPPGNTEAFF	TGTGCCAGTACCCCCCCAGGGAACACTGAAGCTTTCTTT
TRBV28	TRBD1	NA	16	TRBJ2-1	CASSLSGQGVENEQFF	TGTGCCAGCAGTTTATCAGGACAGGGGGTGGAAAATGAGCAGTTCTTC
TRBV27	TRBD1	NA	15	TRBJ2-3	CASSPRDRASDTQYF	TGTGCCAGCAGCCCTCGGGACAGGGCTTCAGATACGCAGTATTTT
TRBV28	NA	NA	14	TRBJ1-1	CASSLGGAGDEAFF	TGTGCCAGCAGTTTGGGGGGCGCGGGGGATGAAGCTTTCTTT
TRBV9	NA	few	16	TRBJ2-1	CASSPQLTSSYNEQFF	TGTGCCAGCAGCCCCCAACTGACTAGTAGCTACAATGAGCAGTTCTTC
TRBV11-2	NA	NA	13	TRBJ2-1	CASSVDFSNEQFF	TGTGCCAGCAGCGTCGACTTCTCCAATGAGCAGTTCTTC
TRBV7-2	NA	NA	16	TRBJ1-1	CASSLTGRATNTEAFF	TGTGCCAGCAGCTTAACGGGCAGGGCGACGAACACTGAAGCTTTCTTT
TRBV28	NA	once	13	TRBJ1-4	CATLRGANEKLFF	TGTGCCACCCTACGGGGGGCCAATGAAAAACTGTTTTTT
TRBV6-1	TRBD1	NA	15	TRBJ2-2	CASSEDRAGSGELFF	TGTGCCAGCAGCGAGGACAGGGCGGGGTCCGGGGAGCTGTTTTTT
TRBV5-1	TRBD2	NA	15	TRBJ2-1	CASSLDGTSPDEQFF	TGCGCCAGCAGCTTGGATGGGACTAGCCCCGATGAGCAGTTCTTC
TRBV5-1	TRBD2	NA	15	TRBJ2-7	CASSPTSGISYEQYF	TGCGCCAGCAGCCCAACTAGCGGGATTTCCTACGAGCAGTACTTC
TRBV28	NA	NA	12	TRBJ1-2	CASRADNYGYTF	TGTGCCAGCAGGGCGGATAACTATGGCTACACCTTC
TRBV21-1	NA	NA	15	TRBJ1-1	CASSTRDRENTEAFF	TGTGCCAGCAGCACAAGGGACAGAGAGAACACTGAAGCTTTCTTT